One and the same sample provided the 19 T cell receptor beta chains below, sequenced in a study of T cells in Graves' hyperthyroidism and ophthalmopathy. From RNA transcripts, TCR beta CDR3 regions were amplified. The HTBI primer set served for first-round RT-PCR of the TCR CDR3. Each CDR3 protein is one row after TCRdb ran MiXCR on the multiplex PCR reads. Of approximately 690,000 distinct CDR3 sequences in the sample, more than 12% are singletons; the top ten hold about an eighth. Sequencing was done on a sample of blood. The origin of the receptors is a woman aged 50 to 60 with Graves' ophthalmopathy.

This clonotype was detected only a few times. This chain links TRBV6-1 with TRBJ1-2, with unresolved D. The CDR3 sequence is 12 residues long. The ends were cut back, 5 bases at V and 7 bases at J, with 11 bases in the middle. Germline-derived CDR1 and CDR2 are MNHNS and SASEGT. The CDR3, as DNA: TGTGCCAGCAGTTTGTTAGGCCTTGGCTACACCTTC. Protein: CASSLLGLGYTF.

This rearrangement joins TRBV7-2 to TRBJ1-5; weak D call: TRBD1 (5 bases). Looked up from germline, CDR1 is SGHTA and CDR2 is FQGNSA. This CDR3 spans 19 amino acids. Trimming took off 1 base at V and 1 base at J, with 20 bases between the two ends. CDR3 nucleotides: TGTGCCAGCAGCTTAGGGCTCAGCAGACTTCGGGGGAGCAATCAGCCCCAGCATTTT. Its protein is CASSLGLSRLRGSNQPQHF.

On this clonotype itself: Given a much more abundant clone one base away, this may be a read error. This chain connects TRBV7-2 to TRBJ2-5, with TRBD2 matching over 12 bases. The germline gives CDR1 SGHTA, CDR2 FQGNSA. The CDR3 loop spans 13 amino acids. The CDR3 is CASSPGLAGSKNF. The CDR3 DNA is TGTGCCAGCAGCCCTGGACTAGCGGGGAGTAAGAACTTC.

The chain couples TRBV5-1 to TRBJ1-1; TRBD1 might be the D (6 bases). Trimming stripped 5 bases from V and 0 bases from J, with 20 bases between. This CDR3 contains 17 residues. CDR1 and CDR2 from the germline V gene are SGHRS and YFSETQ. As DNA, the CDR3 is TGCGCCAGCAGTTGGGCAGCGGGGGCGTATATGAACACTGAAGCTTTCTTT. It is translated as CASSWAAGAYMNTEAFF.

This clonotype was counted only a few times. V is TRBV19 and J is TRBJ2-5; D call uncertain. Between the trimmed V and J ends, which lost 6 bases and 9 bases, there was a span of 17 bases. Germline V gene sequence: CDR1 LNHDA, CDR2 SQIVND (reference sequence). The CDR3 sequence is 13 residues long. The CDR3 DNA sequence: TGTGCCAGTAGGACACCCTCCAGCGAGGCCCAGTACTTC. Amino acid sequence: CASRTPSSEAQYF.

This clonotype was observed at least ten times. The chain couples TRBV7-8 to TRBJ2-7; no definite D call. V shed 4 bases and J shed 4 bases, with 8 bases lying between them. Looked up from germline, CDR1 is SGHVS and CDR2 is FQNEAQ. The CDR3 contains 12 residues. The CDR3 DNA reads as TGTGCCAGCAGCTCCGTGGAATACGAGCAGTACTTC. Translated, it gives CASSSVEYEQYF. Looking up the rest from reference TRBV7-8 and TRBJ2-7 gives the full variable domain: GAGVSQSPRYKVAKRGQDVALRCDPISGHVSLFWYQQALGQGPEFLTYFQNEAQLDKSGLPSDRFFAERPEGSVSTLKIQRTQQEDSAVYLCASSSVEYEQYFGPGTRLTVT.

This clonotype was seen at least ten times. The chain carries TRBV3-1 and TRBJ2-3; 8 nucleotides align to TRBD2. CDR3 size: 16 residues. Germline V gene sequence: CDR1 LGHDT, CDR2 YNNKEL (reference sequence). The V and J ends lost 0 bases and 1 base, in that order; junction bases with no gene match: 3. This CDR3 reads CASSQEAGGRTDTQYF. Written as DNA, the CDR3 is TGTGCCAGCAGCCAAGAGGCGGGAGGACGCACAGATACGCAGTATTTT.

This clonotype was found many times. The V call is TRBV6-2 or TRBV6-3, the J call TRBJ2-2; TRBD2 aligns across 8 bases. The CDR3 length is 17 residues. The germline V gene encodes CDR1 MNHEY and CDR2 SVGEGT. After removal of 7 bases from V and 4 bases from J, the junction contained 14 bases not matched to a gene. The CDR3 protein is CASTTLAGSRVTGELFF. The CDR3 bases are TGTGCCAGCACGACCTTAGCGGGGAGTCGTGTCACCGGGGAGCTGTTTTTT.

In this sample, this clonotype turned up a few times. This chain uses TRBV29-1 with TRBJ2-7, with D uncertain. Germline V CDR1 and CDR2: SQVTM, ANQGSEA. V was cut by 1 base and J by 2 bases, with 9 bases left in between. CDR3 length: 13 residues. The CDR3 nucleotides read TGCAGCGTTGAAGGAGGTGGGGCCTACGAGCAGTACTTC. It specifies CSVEGGGAYEQYF.

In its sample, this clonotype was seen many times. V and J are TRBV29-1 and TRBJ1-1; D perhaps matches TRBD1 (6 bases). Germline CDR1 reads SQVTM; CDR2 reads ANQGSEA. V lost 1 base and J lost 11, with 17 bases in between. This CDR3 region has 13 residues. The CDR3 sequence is CSVEGQAGGDAFF. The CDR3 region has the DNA TGCAGCGTTGAAGGACAGGCCGGTGGGGATGCTTTCTTT.

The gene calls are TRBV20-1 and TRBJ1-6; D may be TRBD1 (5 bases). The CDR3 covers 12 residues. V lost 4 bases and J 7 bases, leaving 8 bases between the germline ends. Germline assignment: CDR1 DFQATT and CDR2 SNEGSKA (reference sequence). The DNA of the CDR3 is TGCAGTGCTAACAGGAGGAATTCACCCCTCCACTTT. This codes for CSANRRNSPLHF.

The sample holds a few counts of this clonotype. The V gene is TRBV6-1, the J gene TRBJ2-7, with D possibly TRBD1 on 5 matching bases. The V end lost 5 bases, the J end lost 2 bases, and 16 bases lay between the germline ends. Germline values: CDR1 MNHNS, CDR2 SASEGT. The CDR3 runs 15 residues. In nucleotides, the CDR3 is TGTGCCAGCAGTCTTGACAGCTATCCGCCCTACGAGCAGTACTTC. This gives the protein CASSLDSYPPYEQYF.

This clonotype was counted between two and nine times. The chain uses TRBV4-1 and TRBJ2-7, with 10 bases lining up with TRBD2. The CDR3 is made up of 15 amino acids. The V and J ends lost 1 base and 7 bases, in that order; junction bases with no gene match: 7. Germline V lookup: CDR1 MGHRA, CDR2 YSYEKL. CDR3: CASSQGPSGSEEQYF. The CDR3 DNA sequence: TGCGCCAGCAGCCAAGGGCCTAGCGGGAGTGAAGAGCAGTACTTC.

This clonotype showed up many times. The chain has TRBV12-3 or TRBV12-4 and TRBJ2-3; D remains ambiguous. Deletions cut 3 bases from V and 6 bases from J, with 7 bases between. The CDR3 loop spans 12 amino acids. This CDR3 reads CASSFARDTQYF. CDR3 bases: TGTGCCAGCAGTTTCGCGAGGGATACGCAGTATTTT.

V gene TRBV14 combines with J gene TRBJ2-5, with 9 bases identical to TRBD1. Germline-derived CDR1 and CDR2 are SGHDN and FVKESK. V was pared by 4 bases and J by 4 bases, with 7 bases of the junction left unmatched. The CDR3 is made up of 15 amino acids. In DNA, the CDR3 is TGTGCCAGCAGCCGAGTCTCGGGACAGGGAGAGACCCAGTACTTC. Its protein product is CASSRVSGQGETQYF. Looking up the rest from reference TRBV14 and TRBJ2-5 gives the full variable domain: EAGVTQFPSHSVIEKGQTVTLRCDPISGHDNLYWYRRVMGKEIKFLLHFVKESKQDESGMPNNRFLAERTGGTYSTLKVQPAELEDSGVYFCASSRVSGQGETQYFGPGTRLLVL.

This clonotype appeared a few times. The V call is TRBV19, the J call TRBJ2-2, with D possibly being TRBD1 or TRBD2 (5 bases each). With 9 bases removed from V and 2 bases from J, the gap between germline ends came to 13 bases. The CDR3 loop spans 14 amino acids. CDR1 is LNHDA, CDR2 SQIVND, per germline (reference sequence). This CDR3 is CASTGTKNTGELFF. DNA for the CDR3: TGTGCCAGCACCGGGACGAAAAACACCGGGGAGCTGTTTTTT.

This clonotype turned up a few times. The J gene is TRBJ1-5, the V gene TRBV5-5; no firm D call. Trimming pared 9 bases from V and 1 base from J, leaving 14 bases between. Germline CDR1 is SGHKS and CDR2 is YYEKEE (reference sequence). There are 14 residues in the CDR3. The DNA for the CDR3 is TGTGCCATCAATTTTGCGGACAGCAATCAGCCCCAGCATTTT. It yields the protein CAINFADSNQPQHF. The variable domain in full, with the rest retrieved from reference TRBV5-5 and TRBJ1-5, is DAGVTQSPTHLIKTRGQQVTLRCSPISGHKSVSWYQQVLGQGPQFIFQYYEKEERGRGNFPDRFSARQFPNYSSELNVNALLLGDSALYLCAINFADSNQPQHFGDGTRLSIL.

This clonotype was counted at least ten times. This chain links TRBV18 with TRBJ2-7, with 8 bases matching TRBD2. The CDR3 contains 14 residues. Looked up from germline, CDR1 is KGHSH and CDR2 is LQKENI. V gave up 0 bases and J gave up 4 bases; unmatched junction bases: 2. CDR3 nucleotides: TGTGCCAGCTCACCACCTAGCGGGGTGTACGAGCAGTACTTC. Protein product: CASSPPSGVYEQYF.

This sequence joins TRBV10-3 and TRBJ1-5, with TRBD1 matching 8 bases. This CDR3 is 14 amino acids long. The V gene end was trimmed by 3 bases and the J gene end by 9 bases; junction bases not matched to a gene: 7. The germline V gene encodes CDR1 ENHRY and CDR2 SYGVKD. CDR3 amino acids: CAISEEDREAPQHF. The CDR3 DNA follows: TGTGCCATCAGTGAAGAGGACAGGGAAGCGCCCCAGCATTTT.